This TCR beta chain was observed in a study of Ad26.COV2.S vaccination and SARS-CoV-2 variants. On the study more broadly: The authors gave Ad26.COV2.S intramuscularly, either once or twice 56 days apart. Study results and limitations: After vaccination, substantial breadth of spike-specific CD8+ and CD4+ responses was reported.

The data were produced by immunoSEQ multiplex PCR, yet TCRdb's version contains in-frame clones alone and is incomplete. Among 380,000 or so clones listed, around 89% were seen once. As for treatment: about 20 received Ad26.COV2.S at low or high dose, single or two shots; roughly five received placebo; per-sample allocation not given. Specimen acquisition occurred on day 63 following the initial vaccine or placebo injection. Concerning this clone: Its antigen is not identified.

The CDR3 runs 13 residues. V lost 5 bases, J lost 1 base, and 9 bases lay in between. From germline, CDR1 is PRHDT and CDR2 FYEKMQ (reference sequence). The rearrangement joins TRBV13 to TRBJ2-7, with unresolved D. The sequences come from peripheral blood, collected in a trial of Ad26.COV2.S vaccine versus placebo. This sequence originates from a person between 18 and 59 years old who received the Ad26.COV2.S COVID-19 vaccine or a placebo. The CDR3 coding sequence is TGTGCCAGCAGCCCGTACAGTTCCTACGAGCAGTACTTC. Its protein is CASSPYSSYEQYF.